This T cell receptor (beta chain) was retrieved from a study of blood T cells in healthy people across ages. Study-wide findings and caveats: Naive CD4+ cells and diversity were both higher in long-lived donors than in aged donors.

There are 17 residues in the CDR3. Deletions cut 0 bases from V and 6 bases from J, with 21 bases between. Germline values: CDR1 LGHNA, CDR2 YSLEER. With respect to this clonotype: What it recognizes is unknown.

A sample-barcoded 5' primer and a J-beta primer mix were used in a second PCR of about 6 to 12 cycles. Every sample gave at least 2.5 million paired-end reads containing CDR3. Using its own MiXCR run on the 5' RACE reads, TCRdb lists one record per CDR3 protein. The sample lists some 1.7 million distinct CDR3 sequences, 28% occurring once. This receptor was taken from a woman aged 25-40 years in good health. The sample consisted of blood. The V gene is TRBV4-3, the J gene TRBJ2-7, with D perhaps matching TRBD2 (5 bases). In nucleotides, the CDR3 is TGCGCCAGCAGCCAAGAAAAAGAGGGCCCGGTTCGGGGCGAGCAGTACTTC. Translating gives CASSQEKEGPVRGEQYF.